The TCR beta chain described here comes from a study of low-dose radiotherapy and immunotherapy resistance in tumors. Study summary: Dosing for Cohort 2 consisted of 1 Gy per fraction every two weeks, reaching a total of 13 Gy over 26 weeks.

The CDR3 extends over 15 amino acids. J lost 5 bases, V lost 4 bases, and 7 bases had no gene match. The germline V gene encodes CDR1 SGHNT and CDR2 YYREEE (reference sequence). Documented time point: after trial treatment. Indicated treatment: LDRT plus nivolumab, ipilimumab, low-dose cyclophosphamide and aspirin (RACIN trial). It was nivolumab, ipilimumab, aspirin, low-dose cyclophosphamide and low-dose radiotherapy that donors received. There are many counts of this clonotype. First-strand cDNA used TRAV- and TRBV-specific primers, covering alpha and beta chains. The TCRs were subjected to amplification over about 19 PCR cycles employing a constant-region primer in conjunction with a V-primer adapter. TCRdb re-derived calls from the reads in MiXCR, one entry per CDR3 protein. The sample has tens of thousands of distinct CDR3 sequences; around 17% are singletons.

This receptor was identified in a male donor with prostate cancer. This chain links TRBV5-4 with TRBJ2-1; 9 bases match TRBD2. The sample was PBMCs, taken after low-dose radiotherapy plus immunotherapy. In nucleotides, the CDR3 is TGTGCCAGCAGCACCTCTAGCGGGAAGAACAATGAGCAGTTCTTC. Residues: CASSTSSGKNNEQFF.